This T cell receptor (beta chain) was captured in a study of metastatic and nonmetastatic thyroid tumors. Study background: Peripheral blood and tumor or nodule samples from malignant and benign thyroid patients were compared. Study conclusions and caveats: When malignant thyroid tumors were compared with benign nodules, TCR beta diversity was reportedly significantly higher in the malignant tumors. This held in both blood and tumor samples.

There were no patients who had received any treatment before thyroid surgery. This clone was detected ten times or more. The antigen remains undetermined. Germline is not matched at one junction end, which may reflect a read error. Original methodology: The study built a papillary thyroid cancer distant-metastasis classifier from CDR3 differences across clinicopathological groups. MiXCR reprocessed the PCR reads for TCRdb. For this entry, the V and J calls and clone size follow TCRdb and not the study's own pipeline. The repertoire includes around 41,000 clones, roughly 14% of them detected once, and more than 8% sits in the top ten. The receptor was derived from a female donor with papillary thyroid cancer or a benign thyroid nodule (not recorded which). Some clones in this sample may be carry-over from other donors' samples. The specimen was blood.

CDR3 region: CASNYSGENTEAFF. CDR3 DNA sequence: TGTGCCAGCAATTACTCGGGGGAGAACACTGAAGCTTTCTTT. This chain joins TRBV6-5 and TRBJ1-1, with a tentative D call TRBD1 (5 bases). This CDR3 has 14 residues. CDR1 is MNHEY and CDR2 is SVGAGI in the germline V gene.